Below are 26 T cell receptor beta chains sequenced from a single sample in a study of vaccination and CD4 T cells after COVID-19. Described treatment: roughly 10-day PBMC culture with coronavirus spike peptide pools or control peptides (ViraFEST assay). Their antigens are not known. Once obtained from cultured CD4+ T cells, the DNA was sequenced using the Oncomine TCR Beta short-read assay. TCRdb re-called the PCR reads through MiXCR, storing one row per CDR3 protein. This sample yields more than 15,000 distinct CDR3 sequences, of which around half are seen a single time; under 4.5% belongs to the top ten. This sample comprised CD4+ T cells from blood, cultured in vitro, obtained before SARS-CoV-2 vaccination. The origin of the receptors is a human donor who had recovered from COVID-19.

This clonotype was seen only a few times. V is TRBV10-3 and J is TRBJ2-1; tentatively, D is TRBD2 (6 bases). Trimming removed 3 bases at V and 8 bases at J, with 14 bases between. Germline-derived CDR1 and CDR2 are ENHRY and SYGVKD. This CDR3 spans 14 amino acids. Here the CDR3 DNA reads TGTGCCATCAGTGAAGCGGGCGGTGGGGATGAGCAGTTCTTC. Translation: CAISEAGGGDEQFF.

CDR3 sequence (DNA): TGTGCCAGCAGCCAGAGCGGGAGGCCCCACGAGCAGTACTTC. Amino acids: CASSQSGRPHEQYF. The chain uses TRBV5-4 and TRBJ2-7; 9 bases fit TRBD2. Germline lookup yields CDR1 SGHNT and CDR2 YYREEE (reference sequence). The CDR3 loop spans 14 amino acids. Trimming took 4 bases from V and 5 from J; bases not matched to a gene: 7.

The chain recombines TRBV6-5 with TRBJ1-2; D unclear. The V gene lost 0 bases and the J gene lost 5 bases, with 7 bases spanning the gap. The CDR3 is 13 amino acids. Germline loops: CDR1 MNHEY, CDR2 SVGAGI. CDR3 bases: TGTGCCAGCAGTTACTCCGGGAGTTATGGCTACACCTTC. Amino acids: CASSYSGSYGYTF.

This chain connects TRBV7-3 to TRBJ2-5; TRBD1 or TRBD2 may be the D gene (5 bases each). This CDR3 is built from 15 residues. Trimming left V 2 bases short and J 5 bases short, with 15 bases between. CDR1 and CDR2 from the germline V gene are SGHTA and FQGTGA. CDR3 DNA: TGTGCCAGCAGCTTAGGGGGTTTGCGCGAGGAGACCCAGTACTTC. Protein product: CASSLGGLREETQYF.

The gene calls are TRBV6-1 and TRBJ1-5, with D unresolved. Germline CDR1 and CDR2: MNHNS and SASEGT. Trimming removed 6 bases at V and 0 bases at J, with 15 bases between. The CDR3 length is 16 residues. This CDR3 is CASRNMGVNSNQPQHF. The CDR3 coding sequence is TGTGCCAGCAGAAATATGGGAGTTAATAGCAATCAGCCCCAGCATTTT.

The rearrangement links TRBV24-1 to TRBJ1-1, with D perhaps matching TRBD1 (5 bases). Germline V gene data show CDR1 as KGHDR and CDR2 as SFDVKD. The CDR3 runs 12 residues. Between the trimmed V and J ends, which lost 7 bases and 7 bases, there was a span of 12 bases. The CDR3, as DNA: TGTGCCACCAGGGGGGACGGGTATGAAGCTTTCTTT. This encodes CATRGDGYEAFF.

Only one count was recorded for this clonotype. J is TRBJ2-5 and V is TRBV7-9, with D tentatively TRBD2 (5 bases). The V end lost 5 bases, the J end lost 6 bases, and 16 bases lay between the germline ends. Germline V gives CDR1 SEHNR, CDR2 FQNEAQ (reference sequence). The CDR3 covers 14 residues. The CDR3 coding sequence is TGTGCCAGCAGCGACCGACTATCTTTGAAGACCCAGTACTTC. It yields the protein CASSDRLSLKTQYF.

The V and J genes are TRBV5-4 and TRBJ1-2; D is uncertain. Trimming shortened V by 4 bases and J by 6 bases, and 19 bases separated the two germline ends. The V gene's germline CDR1 is SGHNT and CDR2 YYREEE (reference sequence). CDR3 length: 15 residues. CDR3 amino acids: CASSTLRADLNGYTF. CDR3 nucleotides: TGTGCCAGCAGCACCCTCCGGGCCGACCTAAATGGCTACACCTTC.

This clonotype is classed as medium-sized. The rearrangement uses TRBV7-9 and TRBJ2-7; 8 nucleotides align to TRBD1. With V trimmed by 5 bases and J by 4 bases, 4 bases remained unmatched. This CDR3 spans 13 amino acids. Germline CDR1 is SEHNR and CDR2 is FQNEAQ (reference sequence). CDR3 region: CASSPGGAYEQYF. CDR3 in DNA: TGTGCCAGCAGCCCAGGGGGCGCGTACGAGCAGTACTTC.

The chain is built from TRBV19 and TRBJ1-5, with D possibly matching TRBD1 (5 bases). The CDR3 runs to 12 residues. V lost 11 bases, J lost 3 bases, and 11 bases lay in between. Germline V gene lookup returns CDR1 LNHDA and CDR2 SQIVND (reference sequence). This CDR3 reads CAGGEANQPQHF. Written as DNA, the CDR3 is TGTGCCGGGGGGGAGGCCAATCAGCCCCAGCATTTT.

The rearrangement joins TRBV11-3 to TRBJ2-1; D is possibly TRBD2 (5 bases). Trimming took 5 bases from V and 4 from J, leaving 9 bases between them. CDR3 size: 13 residues. Germline lookup yields CDR1 SGHNT and CDR2 YENEEA. The DNA for the CDR3 is TGTGCCAGCAGCCCCCAGCGGTACAATGAGCAGTTCTTC. Translation: CASSPQRYNEQFF. The full variable domain, in which reference TRBV11-3 and TRBJ2-1 provide the parts outside the CDR3, is EAGVVQSPRYKIIEKKQPVAFWCNPISGHNTLYWYLQNLGQGPELLIRYENEEAVDDSQLPKDRFSAERLKGVDSTLKIQPAELGDSAVYLCASSPQRYNEQFFGPGTRLTVL.

This clonotype was seen a handful of times. The chain combines TRBV27 with TRBJ1-2; D remains unclear. The CDR3 is 13 residues long. Germline V gene lookup returns CDR1 MNHEY and CDR2 SMNVEV (reference sequence). V was clipped by 2 bases and J by 4 bases, with 8 bases between them. CDR3 in DNA: TGTGCCAGCAGTTTAAGGCTAGGCTATGGCTACACCTTC. It is translated as CASSLRLGYGYTF.

The CDR3 region is CAVSGRGRIGELFF. For the CDR3, the DNA is TGTGCCGTGAGCGGGAGGGGACGGATCGGGGAGCTGTTTTTT. This chain connects TRBV19 to TRBJ2-2, with 10 nucleotides matching TRBD2. V was clipped by 11 bases and J by 7 bases; unmatched bases: 10. There are 14 residues in the CDR3. CDR1 and CDR2 from the germline V gene are LNHDA and SQIVND (reference sequence).

CDR3 residues: CASSQVGVGGNTIYF. The CDR3 bases are TGCGCCAGCAGCCAAGTTGGGGTTGGCGGAAACACCATATATTTT. The V gene is TRBV4-1, the J gene TRBJ1-3; no clear D. Trimming removed 1 base at V and 4 bases at J, with 11 bases between. Per germline, CDR1 MGHRA and CDR2 YSYEKL. The CDR3 totals 15 residues.

The genes are TRBV19 and TRBJ2-1; no reliable D call. The germline CDR1 and CDR2 sequences are LNHDA and SQIVND (reference sequence). The CDR3 loop spans 15 amino acids. Trimming removed 7 bases from V and 2 bases from J, with 15 bases in between. The CDR3 DNA sequence: TGTGCCAGTACCCAAAATGGCGGTGCCTACAATGAGCAGTTCTTC. Residues: CASTQNGGAYNEQFF.

The V gene is TRBV27, the J gene TRBJ2-2; D is tentatively TRBD1 or TRBD2 (6 bases each). Trimming took off 5 bases at V and 5 bases at J, with 15 bases between the two ends. This CDR3 has 15 amino acids. CDR1 and CDR2 from the germline V gene are MNHEY and SMNVEV (reference sequence). Here the CDR3 DNA reads TGTGCCAGCAGTCGACCGGGGGCTGGAACCGGGGAGCTGTTTTTT. Amino acids: CASSRPGAGTGELFF.

The genes are TRBV20-1 and TRBJ2-1; the D is unclear. V lost 6 bases and J lost 8, with 14 bases in between. CDR1 is DFQATT, CDR2 SNEGSKA, per germline (reference sequence). This CDR3 comprises 12 residues. The DNA for the CDR3 is TGCAGTGCCCCCAGAGACAACGATGAGCAGTTCTTC. This gives the protein CSAPRDNDEQFF.

The chain links TRBV21-1 to TRBJ1-1; the DNA was not used to check the table's D call, TRBD1. TRBV21-1 corresponds to a pseudogene. This CDR3 comprises 17 residues. DNA of the CDR3: TGTGCCAGCAGCGTCCGGGACAGACTCCAAATGAACACTGAAGCTTTCTTT. Residues: CASSVRDRLQMNTEAFF.

This clonotype was counted between two and nine times. The chain is built from TRBV24-1 and TRBJ2-3; 8 bases align to TRBD1. V shed 5 bases and J 3 bases; nucleotides not matched to a gene: 15. In germline, CDR1 is KGHDR, CDR2 SFDVKD. This CDR3 spans 18 amino acids. DNA for the CDR3: TGTGCCACCAGTGCCCCCCGCCCCCAGGGGGCGCATACAGATACGCAGTATTTT. It encodes CATSAPRPQGAHTDTQYF.

This clonotype has a handful of counts. CDR3 DNA: TGTGCCAGCAGGGGAGAGAATAATTCACCCCTCCACTTT. Protein: CASRGENNSPLHF. The chain links TRBV2 to TRBJ1-6; D is unclear. CDR1 SNHLY and CDR2 FYNNEI come from the germline V gene. The CDR3 consists of 13 residues. Trimming removed 6 bases at V and 5 bases at J, with 8 bases between.

This rearrangement joins TRBV7-3 to TRBJ2-2; 7 nucleotides align to TRBD1. The ends lost 8 bases at V and 7 bases at J; junction bases unmatched: 4. In germline, CDR1 is SGHTA, CDR2 FQGTGA. This CDR3 spans 12 amino acids. This chain's CDR3 is CASGQGVGELFF. CDR3 DNA: TGTGCCAGCGGCCAGGGGGTCGGGGAGCTGTTTTTT.

V gene TRBV7-2 combines with J gene TRBJ2-2; TRBD2 matches at 9 bases. V gave up 5 bases and J gave up 2 bases; unmatched junction bases: 6. The CDR3 loop spans 16 amino acids. From germline, CDR1 is SGHTA and CDR2 FQGNSA. The CDR3 here is CASSLRGGGNTGELFF. CDR3 nucleotide sequence: TGTGCCAGCAGCCTCCGCGGGGGGGGCAACACCGGGGAGCTGTTTTTT.

This clonotype turned up a few times. The rearrangement joins TRBV11-2 to TRBJ2-5; possibly TRBD1 or TRBD2 for D (5 bases each). This CDR3 region has 15 residues. Per the germline V gene, CDR1 is SGHAT and CDR2 is FQNNGV. Trimming took 5 bases from V and 4 from J, leaving 17 bases between them. The CDR3, as DNA: TGTGCCAGCAGCCTGGGGCTGAGGGCTGGAGAGACCCAGTACTTC. Translating it yields CASSLGLRAGETQYF.

This chain connects TRBV20-1 to TRBJ1-3, with TRBD1 identical over 10 bases. The junction had 6 bases not matched to a gene; V was cut back by 4 bases and J by 3 bases. The germline V gene has CDR1 DFQATT and CDR2 SNEGSKA (reference sequence). This CDR3 spans 15 amino acids. The CDR3 loop reads CSATRTGGRGNTIYF. Here the CDR3 DNA reads TGCAGTGCTACCCGGACAGGGGGGCGTGGAAACACCATATATTTT.

This rearrangement joins TRBV12-1 to TRBJ2-5; the table's D call TRBD2 went unverified against the DNA. TRBV12-1 is flagged as a pseudogene. The CDR3 length is 14 residues. The CDR3 nucleotides read TGTGCCAGCAGCCCCCAGGCTAGCAAAGAGACCCAGTACTTC. This gives the protein CASSPQASKETQYF.

This clonotype occurred a few times. The chain recombines TRBV24-1 with TRBJ1-5; D unresolved. There are 14 residues in the CDR3. CDR1 KGHDR and CDR2 SFDVKD come from the germline V gene. V was shortened by 1 base and J by 4 bases, with 7 bases between the two germline ends. The DNA for the CDR3 is TGTGCCACCAGTGATTTCGGGGATAATCAGCCCCAGCATTTT. Its translation: CATSDFGDNQPQHF.